These 8 T cell receptor beta chains share one sample of origin, sequenced in a study of vaccination and CD4 T cells after COVID-19. Described treatment: roughly 10-day PBMC culture with coronavirus spike peptide pools or control peptides (ViraFEST assay). No cognate antigen is known for these TCRs. Cultured CD4+ T-cell DNA underwent Oncomine TCR Beta short-read sequencing. Each CDR3 protein gets one entry after TCRdb re-called the PCR reads with MiXCR. In the table there are tens of thousands of distinct CDR3 sequences, approximately 49% of which are singletons. Sequencing was performed on CD4+ T cells from blood, cultured in vitro. These receptors came from a human donor who had recovered from COVID-19.

This clonotype occurred a few times. V is TRBV7-8 and J is TRBJ2-5, with TRBD2 matching 11 bases. The germline CDR1 and CDR2 sequences are SGHVS and FQNEAQ. Trimming took 7 bases from V and 5 from J; bases not matched to a gene: 27. The CDR3 is made up of 21 amino acids. The CDR3 region is CASINGQGAPGLAATTETQYF. CDR3 in DNA: TGTGCCAGCATCAATGGGCAGGGAGCTCCGGGACTAGCGGCGACAACGGAGACCCAGTACTTC. The full variable domain, its missing parts supplied by reference TRBV7-8 and TRBJ2-5, is GAGVSQSPRYKVAKRGQDVALRCDPISGHVSLFWYQQALGQGPEFLTYFQNEAQLDKSGLPSDRFFAERPEGSVSTLKIQRTQQEDSAVYLCASINGQGAPGLAATTETQYFGPGTRLLVL.

This clonotype was detected only a few times. The chain couples TRBV6-2 or TRBV6-3 to TRBJ2-7; D unresolved. Deletions cut 6 bases from V and 7 bases from J, with 10 bases between. Per germline, CDR1 MNHEY and CDR2 SVGEGT. The CDR3 has 11 residues. Here the CDR3 reads CASSAKVEQYF. CDR3 sequence (DNA): TGTGCCAGCAGCGCGAAGGTAGAGCAGTACTTC.

This clonotype was detected only a few times. The chain employs TRBV20-1 and TRBJ2-7; maybe TRBD2 (6 bases). CDR3 length equals 14 residues. V was clipped by 3 bases and J by 1 base, with 13 bases between them. Germline lookup yields CDR1 DFQATT and CDR2 SNEGSKA (reference sequence). CDR3 bases: TGCAGTGCTAGTCCCAGCGGGCCTTCCTACGAGCAGTACTTC. This sequence encodes CSASPSGPSYEQYF.

This clonotype was seen only a few times. J is TRBJ1-5 and V is TRBV10-3; TRBD1 is a possible D gene (6 bases). CDR3 length: 13 residues. Trimming took 10 bases from V and 2 from J, leaving 12 bases between them. CDR1 ENHRY and CDR2 SYGVKD come from the germline V gene. The CDR3 DNA is TGTGCCACCAAGGGGGGGGGCAATCAGCCCCAGCATTTT. Translating gives CATKGGGNQPQHF.

The V and J genes are TRBV19 and TRBJ1-1; TRBD1 matches 8 bases. The V gene's germline CDR1 is LNHDA and CDR2 SQIVND (reference sequence). V trimming: 6 bases; J trimming: 3 bases; junction bases outside the gene matches: 6. The CDR3 covers 14 residues. The CDR3 DNA is TGTGCCAGTAGCTCGGGACAGGACTACACTGAAGCTTTCTTT. Translation gives CASSSGQDYTEAFF. The variable domain in full, with the rest retrieved from reference TRBV19 and TRBJ1-1, is DGGITQSPKYLFRKEGQNVTLSCEQNLNHDAMYWYRQDPGQGLRLIYYSQIVNDFQKGDIAEGYSVSREKKESFPLTVTSAQKNPTAFYLCASSSGQDYTEAFFGQGTRLTVV.

The CDR3 sequence is CASSGGPSGIIPGTDTQYF. DNA for the CDR3: TGTGCCAGCAGTGGGGGGCCTAGCGGGATTATCCCCGGCACAGATACGCAGTATTTT. This rearrangement joins TRBV6-1 to TRBJ2-3; 9 nucleotides match TRBD2. The V and J ends lost 4 bases and 1 base, in that order; junction bases with no gene match: 15. Germline CDR1 reads MNHNS; CDR2 reads SASEGT. This CDR3 comprises 19 residues.

This clonotype appeared a few times. The chain couples TRBV11-3 to TRBJ2-7, with no clear D. The germline V gene has CDR1 SGHNT and CDR2 YENEEA. This CDR3 has 18 residues. V was cut by 1 base and J by 0 bases, with 19 bases left in between. The CDR3 reads CASSLGLSAYASSYEQYF. CDR3 in DNA: TGTGCCAGCAGCTTAGGCCTCAGCGCATACGCAAGCTCCTACGAGCAGTACTTC. Based on the CDR3 plus reference TRBV11-3 and TRBJ2-7, the full variable domain is EAGVVQSPRYKIIEKKQPVAFWCNPISGHNTLYWYLQNLGQGPELLIRYENEEAVDDSQLPKDRFSAERLKGVDSTLKIQPAELGDSAVYLCASSLGLSAYASSYEQYFGPGTRLTVT.

This clonotype was seen a few times. V is TRBV30 and J is TRBJ1-5, with D unresolved. CDR3 size: 15 residues. Germline V lookup: CDR1 GTSNPN, CDR2 SVGIG (reference sequence). V was cut by 0 bases and J by 1 base, with 10 bases left in between. The CDR3 coding sequence is TGTGCCTGGAGTGTAAGCCTCCGGAGCAATCAGCCCCAGCATTTT. Residues: CAWSVSLRSNQPQHF. The variable domain in full, with the rest retrieved from reference TRBV30 and TRBJ1-5, is SQTIHQWPATLVQPVGSPLSLECTVEGTSNPNLYWYRQAAGRGLQLLFYSVGIGQISSEVPQNLSASRPQDRQFILSSKKLLLSDSGFYLCAWSVSLRSNQPQHFGDGTRLSIL.